What follows are 14 T cell receptor beta chains derived from one specimen sequenced in a study of T-cell reconstitution after alpha-beta-depleted transplantation in children. A TCRbeta library incorporating unique molecular identifiers was prepared. TCRdb itself ran the PCR reads through MiXCR, one entry per CDR3 protein. The sample consists of under 300,000 distinct CDR3 sequences, 11% of them appearing once. Sequenced here: peripheral blood, sampled 180 days after TCRalphabeta/CD19-depleted stem cell transplant. The receptors shown here come from a male patient aged 2-9 years who had a stem cell transplant for chronic granulomatous disease, so the T cells may come from the graft donor.

By share, this clonotype counts as medium-sized. The V call is TRBV7-8, the J call TRBJ2-1; no clear D. The CDR3 extends over 13 amino acids. Trimming stripped 4 bases from V and 6 bases from J, with 10 bases between. Germline CDR1 is SGHVS and CDR2 is FQNEAQ. The CDR3 here is CASSSDVRNEQFF. The CDR3 region has the DNA TGTGCCAGCAGCTCGGACGTACGCAATGAGCAGTTCTTC.

This clonotype has ten or more counts. The V gene is TRBV27, the J gene TRBJ2-1; D is undetermined. V gave up 11 bases and J gave up 7 bases, with 9 bases separating them. This CDR3 is 10 amino acids long. The V gene's germline CDR1 is MNHEY and CDR2 SMNVEV (reference sequence). The DNA of the CDR3 is TGTGCCTCCGGCCCTAATGAGCAGTTCTTC. Translated, it gives CASGPNEQFF.

This clonotype was seen repeatedly, ten times or more. V gene TRBV19 combines with J gene TRBJ1-5; D gene uncertain. CDR3 length: 14 amino acids. Per germline, CDR1 LNHDA and CDR2 SQIVND (reference sequence). Deletions cut 1 base from V and 6 bases from J, with 10 bases between. The chain's CDR3 is CASSIVGFGQPQHF. For the CDR3, the DNA is TGTGCCAGTAGTATAGTTGGGTTCGGTCAGCCCCAGCATTTT.

This clonotype showed up many times. The rearrangement uses TRBV6-5 and TRBJ2-7, with TRBD1 matching 8 bases. Germline values: CDR1 MNHEY, CDR2 SVGAGI. V gave up 1 base and J gave up 7 bases; unmatched junction bases: 15. The CDR3 totals 17 residues. The CDR3 nucleotides are TGTGCCAGCAGTTACTGGGCCGGGGACAGGTCTCCGGGGGAGCAGTACTTC. Protein product: CASSYWAGDRSPGEQYF.

This clonotype came up many times. The rearrangement uses TRBV5-6 and TRBJ2-3, with a tentative D call TRBD2 (6 bases). Trimming took 4 bases from V and 0 from J, leaving 15 bases between them. This CDR3 spans 16 amino acids. Germline lookup yields CDR1 SGHDT and CDR2 YYEEEE. The CDR3 loop is CASSTSMGLSTDTQYF. As DNA, the CDR3 is TGTGCCAGCAGCACGAGTATGGGACTTAGCACAGATACGCAGTATTTT.

The table lists this clonotype with many counts. The V call is TRBV28, the J call TRBJ1-5; D unclear. V lost 1 base to trimming and J lost 2 bases, with 9 bases between them. Germline CDR1 is MDHEN and CDR2 is SYDVKM. The CDR3 length is 15 residues. For the CDR3, the DNA is TGTGCCAGCAGTTTATTGGAAGGCGGCAATCAGCCCCAGCATTTT. This gives the protein CASSLLEGGNQPQHF. Full variable domain (rest looked up from reference TRBV28 and TRBJ1-5): DVKVTQSSRYLVKRTGEKVFLECVQDMDHENMFWYRQDPGLGLRLIYFSYDVKMKEKGDIPEGYSVSREKKERFSLILESASTNQTSMYLCASSLLEGGNQPQHFGDGTRLSIL.

This clonotype was counted many times. Compared with germline, one end of the junction differs, possibly owing to a read error. The V call is TRBV5-1, the J call TRBJ2-3, with 8 bases that match TRBD2. The CDR3 length is 15 residues. CDR1 is SGHRS, CDR2 YFSETQ, per germline. CDR3 region: CASSPGGASTDTQYF. The CDR3 nucleotides are TGTGCCAGCTCCCCGGGGGGGGCGAGCACAGATACGCAGTATTTT.

The CDR3, as DNA: TGTGCCAGCAGTTTTGAGGTTGGCGGGAGGCTATCCTACAATGAGCAGTTCTTC. Amino acid sequence: CASSFEVGGRLSYNEQFF. The chain links TRBV12-3 or TRBV12-4 to TRBJ2-1; 8 bases are a match to TRBD2. V was pared by 3 bases and J by 1 base, with 11 bases of the junction left unmatched. The CDR3 spans 18 residues.

The chain joins TRBV15 to TRBJ2-2, with D perhaps matching TRBD2 (6 bases). Trimming shortened V by 3 bases and J by 5 bases, and 16 bases separated the two germline ends. CDR3 length: 16 amino acids. Germline V gene sequence: CDR1 LNHNV, CDR2 YYDKDF (reference sequence). The CDR3 spells CATSSGGTPRTGELFF. The DNA for the CDR3 is TGTGCCACCAGCAGTGGGGGGACGCCGAGGACCGGGGAGCTGTTTTTT.

Notes on this clonotype: A much larger clone sits a single nucleotide away, making a read error possible. The V and J genes are TRBV10-2 and TRBJ2-4; maybe TRBD2 (6 bases). There are 15 residues in the CDR3. Germline V lookup: CDR1 WSHSY, CDR2 SAAADI. CDR3 in DNA: TGCTCCAGCAGTGACACGGGAGAAGCCAAAAACATTCAGTACTTC. Encoded protein: CSSSDTGEAKNIQYF.

As concerns this clonotype: A much larger clone differs from this one at a single base, so this may be a read error. This chain connects TRBV7-8 to TRBJ2-7; D remains unclear. Germline CDR1 and CDR2: SGHVS and FQNEAQ. The CDR3 has 13 amino acids. The CDR3 here is CANSLGRQYEQYF. CDR3 DNA: TGTGCCAACAGCTTAGGAAGGCAGTACGAGCAGTACTTC.

This clonotype was observed many times. The J gene is TRBJ2-1, the V gene TRBV6-1, with 13 bases matching TRBD2. CDR1 is MNHNS and CDR2 is SASEGT in the germline V gene. The V and J ends lost 9 bases and 3 bases, in that order; junction bases with no gene match: 11. This CDR3 has 17 amino acids. The CDR3 nucleotides read TGTGCCAGTGGCCGGACTAGCGGGAGTAGTCGCTACAATGAGCAGTTCTTC. Encoded protein: CASGRTSGSSRYNEQFF.

This clonotype showed up many times. This chain uses TRBV18 with TRBJ1-1; no clear D. V was trimmed by 0 bases and J by 0 bases, leaving 11 bases between them. The CDR3 sequence is 16 residues long. Germline V CDR1 and CDR2: KGHSH, LQKENI. For the CDR3, the DNA is TGTGCCAGCTCACCACCCTCAGGTAACTTGAACACTGAAGCTTTCTTT. Its translation is CASSPPSGNLNTEAFF.

The chain recombines TRBV30 with TRBJ2-1, with 7 bases aligning to TRBD2. With 2 bases clipped from V and 7 bases from J, the junction kept 14 bases outside the gene matches. This CDR3 is built from 16 residues. The germline V gene has CDR1 GTSNPN and CDR2 SVGIG (reference sequence). The CDR3 protein is CAWSRGVGGRSNEQFF. CDR3 sequence (DNA): TGTGCCTGGAGTCGGGGGGTGGGAGGGCGGTCTAATGAGCAGTTCTTC.